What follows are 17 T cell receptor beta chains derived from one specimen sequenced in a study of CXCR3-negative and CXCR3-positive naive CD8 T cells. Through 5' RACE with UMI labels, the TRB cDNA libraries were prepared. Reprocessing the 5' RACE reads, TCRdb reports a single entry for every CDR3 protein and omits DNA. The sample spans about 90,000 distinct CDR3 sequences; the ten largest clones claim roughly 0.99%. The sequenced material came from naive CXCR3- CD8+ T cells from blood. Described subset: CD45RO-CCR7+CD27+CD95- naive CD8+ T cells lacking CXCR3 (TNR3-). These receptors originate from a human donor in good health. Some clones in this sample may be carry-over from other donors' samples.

The CDR3 spells CASSLSSGGTPEAFF. The rearrangement joins TRBV5-1 to TRBJ1-1; with no DNA, the TCRdb D assignment of TRBD1 cannot be verified. Germline CDR1 and CDR2: SGHRS and YFSETQ. This CDR3 comprises 15 residues.

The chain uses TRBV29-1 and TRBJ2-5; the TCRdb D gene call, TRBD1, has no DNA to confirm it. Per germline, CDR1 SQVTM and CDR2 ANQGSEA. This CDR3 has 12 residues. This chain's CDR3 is CSVTGAQETQYF. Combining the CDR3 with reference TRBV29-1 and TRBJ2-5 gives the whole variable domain SAVISQKPSRDICQRGTSLTIQCQVDSQVTMMFWYRQQPGQSLTLIATANQGSEATYESGFVIDKFPISRPNLTFSTLTVSNMSPEDSSIYLCSVTGAQETQYFGPGTRLLVL.

CDR3 loop: CASGSNQPQHF. V usage is TRBV2 and J usage is TRBJ1-5. The CDR3 is 11 amino acids. Germline CDR1 SNHLY, CDR2 FYNNEI.

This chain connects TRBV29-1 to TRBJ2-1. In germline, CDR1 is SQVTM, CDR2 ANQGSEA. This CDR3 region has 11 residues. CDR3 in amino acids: CSVVVDGEQFF.

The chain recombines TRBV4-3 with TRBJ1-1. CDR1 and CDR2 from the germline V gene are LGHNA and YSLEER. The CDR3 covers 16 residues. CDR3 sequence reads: CASSPTWGGQRAEAFF.

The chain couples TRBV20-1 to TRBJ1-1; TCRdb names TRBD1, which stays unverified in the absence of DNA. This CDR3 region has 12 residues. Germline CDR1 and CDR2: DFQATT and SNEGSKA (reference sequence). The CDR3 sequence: CSRGPPNAEAFF.

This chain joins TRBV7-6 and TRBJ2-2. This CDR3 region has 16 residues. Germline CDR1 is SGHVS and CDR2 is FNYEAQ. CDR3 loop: CASSLDVYKNTGELFF.

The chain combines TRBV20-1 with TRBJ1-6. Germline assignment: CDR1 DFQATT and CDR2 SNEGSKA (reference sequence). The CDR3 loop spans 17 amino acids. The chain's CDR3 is CSARDGSDSSYNSPLHF.

CDR3: CASSLGAQGGTEAFF. The chain employs TRBV7-3 and TRBJ1-1; as DNA is missing, the TRBD1 call by TCRdb cannot be tested. CDR1 is SGHTA, CDR2 FQGTGA, per germline. The CDR3 has 15 amino acids.

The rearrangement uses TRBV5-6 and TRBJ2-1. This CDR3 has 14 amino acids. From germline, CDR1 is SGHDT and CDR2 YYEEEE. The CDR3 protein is CASTWEVNYNEQFF.

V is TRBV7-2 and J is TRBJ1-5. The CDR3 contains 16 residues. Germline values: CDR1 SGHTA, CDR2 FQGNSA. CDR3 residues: CASSSLPPGANQPQHF.

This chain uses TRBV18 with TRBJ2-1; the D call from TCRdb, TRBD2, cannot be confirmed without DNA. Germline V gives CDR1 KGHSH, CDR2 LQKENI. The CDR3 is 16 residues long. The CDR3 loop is CASSPPLAGGHNEQFF.

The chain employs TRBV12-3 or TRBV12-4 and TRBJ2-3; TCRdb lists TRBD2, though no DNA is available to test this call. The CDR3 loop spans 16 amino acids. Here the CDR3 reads CASSLSGVDYTDTQYF.

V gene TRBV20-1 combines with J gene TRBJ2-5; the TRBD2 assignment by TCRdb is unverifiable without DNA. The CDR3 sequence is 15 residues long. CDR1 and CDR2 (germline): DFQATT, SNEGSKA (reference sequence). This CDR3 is CSATTSGSLQETQYF.

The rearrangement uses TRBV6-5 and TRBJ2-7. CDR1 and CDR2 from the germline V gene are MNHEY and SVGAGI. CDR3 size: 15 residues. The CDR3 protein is CASSYSSGSYYEQYF.

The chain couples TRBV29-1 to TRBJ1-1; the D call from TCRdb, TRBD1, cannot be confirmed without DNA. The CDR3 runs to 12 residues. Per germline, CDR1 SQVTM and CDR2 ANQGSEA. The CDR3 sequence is CSVEGGNTEAFF.

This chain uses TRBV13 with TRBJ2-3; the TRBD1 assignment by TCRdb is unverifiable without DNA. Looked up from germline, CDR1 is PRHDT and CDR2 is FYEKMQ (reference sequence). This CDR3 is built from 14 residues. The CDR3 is CASSVTGLTDTQYF.